This is a list of T cell receptor beta chains from one sample in a study of siplizumab effects on memory and regulatory T cells. Assay used: immunoSEQ multiplex PCR; TCRdb lists only in-frame clones, some missing. The table shows about 60,000 clones, with 83% occurring only once. The material sequenced was memory CD4+ T cells sorted from blood. Receptor source: a human donor in good health. Both conserved end residues are trimmed from each CDR3. The order of the fields is V gene, J gene, CDR3 protein.

TRBV10-2	TRBJ2-7	ASRVAGEGYEQY
TRBV6-6	TRBJ2-1	ASSYRGTGLSEQF
TRBV6-6	TRBJ1-2	ASSPTPYGYT
TRBV5-4	TRBJ1-1	ASSFAGGDTEAF
TRBV7-9	TRBJ2-7	ASSHNLGTLYEQY
TRBV18	TRBJ2-7	ASSPGQASYEQY
TRBV11-2	TRBJ1-2	ASSPDWAGGLNGYT
TRBV5-1	TRBJ2-5	ASSLQRGVQETQY
TRBV6-6	TRBJ1-3	ASSAGHVSGNTIY
TRBV15	TRBJ2-7	ATSRETSNGDYEQY
TRBV11-1	TRBJ2-2	ASSYPGQTGELF
TRBV7-7	TRBJ2-3	ATSSLTDTQY
TRBV25-1	TRBJ1-5	ASSDTGNQPQH
TRBV18	TRBJ1-1	ASSPGHSRRAF
TRBV6-1	TRBJ1-3	ASSEQGNSGNTIY
TRBV7-6	TRBJ1-2	ASSYRAVYGYT
TRBV7-2	TRBJ2-1	ASSLERGYNEQF
TRBV27	TRBJ1-4	ASSGQATNEKLF
TRBV2	TRBJ2-2	ASRATGGNTGELF
TRBV6-6	TRBJ1-1	ASSGQIGNTEAF